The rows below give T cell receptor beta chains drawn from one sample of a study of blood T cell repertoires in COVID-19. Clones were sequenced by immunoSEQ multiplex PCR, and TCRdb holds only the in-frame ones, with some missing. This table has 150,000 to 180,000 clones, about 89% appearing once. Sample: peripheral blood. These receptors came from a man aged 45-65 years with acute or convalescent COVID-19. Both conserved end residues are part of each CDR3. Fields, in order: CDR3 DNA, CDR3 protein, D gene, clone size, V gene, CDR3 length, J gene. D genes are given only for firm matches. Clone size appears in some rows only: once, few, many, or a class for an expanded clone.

TGTGCCAGCAGTCTCGGACAGCGTAATTCACCCCTCCACTTT	CASSLGQRNSPLHF	-	-	TRBV28	14	TRBJ1-6
TGTGCCAGCAGTGAAGCGCTTCGGGCGGGGAGGGATAGCAATCAGCCCCAGCATTTT	CASSEALRAGRDSNQPQHF	-	-	TRBV2	19	TRBJ1-5
TGCGCCAGCAGTGTTGGCCGGGTCACAGATACGCAGTATTTT	CASSVGRVTDTQYF	-	-	TRBV10-2	14	TRBJ2-3
TGTGCCAGCAGCTTTACAGGGATTTCTGAAGCTTTCTTT	CASSFTGISEAFF	-	-	TRBV5-8	13	TRBJ1-1
TGTGCCAGCAGCTTACGTTTATACAATGAGCAGTTCTTC	CASSLRLYNEQFF	-	once	TRBV7-2	13	TRBJ2-1
TGCGCCAGCAGCCAAGGGGGAGCGGTCTACAATGAGCAGTTCTTC	CASSQGGAVYNEQFF	-	-	TRBV4-3	15	TRBJ2-1
TGTGCCAGCAGCGTCGGAGTCGTAGAGACCCAGTACTTC	CASSVGVVETQYF	-	-	TRBV9	13	TRBJ2-5
TGTGCCAGCAGCTTAGGGGGCAGGGGGAATGGCTACACCTTC	CASSLGGRGNGYTF	TRBD1	-	TRBV7-2	14	TRBJ1-2
TGTGCCAGCAGCTCCGGACAGTCTGACCACACTGAAGCTTTCTTT	CASSSGQSDHTEAFF	-	-	TRBV7-9	15	TRBJ1-1
TGTGCCAGCAGACAGGGGGCGCGGGGCACTGAAGCTTTCTTT	CASRQGARGTEAFF	TRBD1	few	TRBV6-5	14	TRBJ1-1
TGTGCCAGTAGTATTCAGGCGCAGAGGGCAGATACGCAGTATTTT	CASSIQAQRADTQYF	-	-	TRBV19	15	TRBJ2-3
TGTGCCAGCTCACTCCCCGGAGGTGCGGGAAGGTTGGTCGAGCAGTACTTC	CASSLPGGAGRLVEQYF	-	-	TRBV18	17	TRBJ2-7
TGTGCCAGCAGTTACGCCGGGGGGGGCAATTCCGGGGAGCTGTTTTTT	CASSYAGGGNSGELFF	TRBD2	-	TRBV6-2/TRBV6-3	16	TRBJ2-2
TGTGCCAGCAGCCCAGCGGGGGGCAGCAATCAGCCCCAGCATTTT	CASSPAGGSNQPQHF	-	-	TRBV28	15	TRBJ1-5
TGTGACGGTGGGGCAGGGCACGTCCTGACTTTC	CDGGAGHVLTF	-	-	TRBV27	11	TRBJ2-6
TGTGCCAGCAGTTTACCTGGACAGGGTAAAGCCGGGGAGCTGTTTTTT	CASSLPGQGKAGELFF	TRBD1	-	TRBV28	16	TRBJ2-2
TGTGCCAGCAGCCCCGATGGGGGCAGATATGGTGAAAAACTGTTTTTT	CASSPDGGRYGEKLFF	-	-	TRBV5-6	16	TRBJ1-4
TGTGCCAGCAGTTACTGGGGGCAGGGGCGTGATACGCAGTATTTT	CASSYWGQGRDTQYF	-	once	TRBV6-2/TRBV6-3	15	TRBJ2-3
TGTGCCAGTAGTGTGTCTACCTCCCGGGAGACCCAGTACTTC	CASSVSTSRETQYF	-	-	TRBV19	14	TRBJ2-5
TGTGCCAGCAGCATCTATAGCGGCTCTGGCACAGATACGCAGTATTTT	CASSIYSGSGTDTQYF	-	-	TRBV7-2	16	TRBJ2-3
TGTGCCAGCAGAATCGTGGGGGGAACTGAAGCTTTCTTT	CASRIVGGTEAFF	-	-	TRBV12-3/TRBV12-4	13	TRBJ1-1
TGTGCCAGCAGCGTAGGGGGCGACTCCTACAATGAGCAGTTCTTC	CASSVGGDSYNEQFF	-	-	TRBV9	15	TRBJ2-1
TGTGCCAGCAGCCACAAACCCGGGACAGGGGGCTCTGGCTACACCTTC	CASSHKPGTGGSGYTF	TRBD1	-	TRBV7-9	16	TRBJ1-2
TGTGCCAGCAACACTCAGGGATACACTGAAGCTTTCTTT	CASNTQGYTEAFF	-	once	TRBV28	13	TRBJ1-1
TGTGCCACCAGCAGAGATGCCGAGGTTCGGGATACGCAGTATTTT	CATSRDAEVRDTQYF	-	-	TRBV15	15	TRBJ2-3
TGTGCCAGCCGACCGGGACAGAGGGCAGGGGAAGCTTTCTTT	CASRPGQRAGEAFF	TRBD1	-	TRBV6-4	14	TRBJ1-1
TGTGCCACCAGCAGGACCCGACAGGCCCGCAATCAGCCCCAGCATTTT	CATSRTRQARNQPQHF	-	once	TRBV15	16	TRBJ1-5
TGCGCCAGCAGCTTGTTGGGACAGCGGAACACTGAAGCTTTCTTT	CASSLLGQRNTEAFF	TRBD1	-	TRBV5-1	15	TRBJ1-1
TGTGCCAGCAGCAAATCGTTGAGTTGGCGGGAGAACACCGGGGAGCTGTTTTTT	CASSKSLSWRENTGELFF	-	-	TRBV7-3	18	TRBJ2-2
TGTGCCAGCAGCGGGACAGTAAATAGGTCGGGCTATGGCTACACCTTC	CASSGTVNRSGYGYTF	TRBD1	-	TRBV2	16	TRBJ1-2
TGTGCCAGTAGTTTCAGGGGATTGAACACTGAAGCTTTCTTT	CASSFRGLNTEAFF	-	-	TRBV19	14	TRBJ1-1
TGTGCCAGCAAAACGGGGGGGCCGAACACCGGGGAGCTGTTTTTT	CASKTGGPNTGELFF	TRBD2	-	TRBV28	15	TRBJ2-2
TGTGCCAGCAGCGCTACAGTTTACAATGAGCAGTTCTTC	CASSATVYNEQFF	-	once	TRBV7-3	13	TRBJ2-1
TGTGCCAGCGGAGACAGGCCTAAAGAGACCCAGTACTTC	CASGDRPKETQYF	-	-	TRBV12-3/TRBV12-4	13	TRBJ2-5
TGCAGCGTTGATGAGACAGTCTATGGCTACACCTTC	CSVDETVYGYTF	-	-	TRBV29-1	12	TRBJ1-2
TGTGCCAGCAGCTTGTATGCGGGAGTGCTCGGAGATACGCAGTATTTT	CASSLYAGVLGDTQYF	TRBD2	-	TRBV5-6	16	TRBJ2-3
TGCGCCAGCAGCTTGGAGGGGGCCGGAATCACTGAAGCTTTCTTT	CASSLEGAGITEAFF	TRBD1	-	TRBV5-1	15	TRBJ1-1
TGTGCCAGCAGCACAAGGACCCGGGACAGTTATCAGCCCCAGCATTTT	CASSTRTRDSYQPQHF	TRBD1	once	TRBV5-6	16	TRBJ1-5
TGCGCCAGCAGCGCGGGGCATAGGGATGAGCAGTTCTTC	CASSAGHRDEQFF	-	few	TRBV5-1	13	TRBJ2-1
TGTGCCAGCAGTTTACGGGACAGGGGCCGAGGGATGAACACTGAAGCTTTCTTT	CASSLRDRGRGMNTEAFF	TRBD1	-	TRBV27	18	TRBJ1-1
TGTGCCAGCAGCTTAGGGAGTTTTAGGGGGCGTGAGCAGTTCTTC	CASSLGSFRGREQFF	TRBD1	-	TRBV13	15	TRBJ2-1
TGCGCCAGCAGCTCCCGGGACAGAGGAAAACTGTTTTTT	CASSSRDRGKLFF	TRBD1	few	TRBV5-1	13	TRBJ1-4
TGCGCCAGCAGCCAAACGGGACAGGGGTCTGAAGCTTTCTTT	CASSQTGQGSEAFF	TRBD1	-	TRBV4-1	14	TRBJ1-1
TGCGCCAGCAACAACCCCGGAGAGCCCCAGCATTTT	CASNNPGEPQHF	-	-	TRBV10-2	12	TRBJ1-5
TGTGCCAGCAGTTTGGCAGATATTGGCGGGCAAAAGACCCAGTACTTC	CASSLADIGGQKTQYF	-	once	TRBV11-1	16	TRBJ2-5